This paragraph reports one T cell receptor beta chain. Its antigen remains unidentified. CDR3 length: 13 residues. The germline V gene has CDR1 KGHSH and CDR2 LQKENI. V gave up 5 bases and J gave up 6 bases, with 12 bases separating them. Clones were sequenced by immunoSEQ multiplex PCR, and TCRdb holds only the in-frame ones, with some missing. The table shows approximately 68,000 clones, with over 70% occurring only once. Antigen-specific CD4+ T cells expanded by the ViraFEST assay with viral peptide pools were then sequenced. Culture proceeded for nine to ten days, and CD4+ T cells were then isolated. Having tested negative for nucleocapsid antibodies, the vaccine recipients showed no prior SARS-CoV-2 infection. It was with about 10 IU/ml IL-2 and around 10 ug/ml peptides that under 2.5 million PBMC per well were cultured. Days 3 and 7 were when half the medium was replaced with IL-2 medium. These data are taken from a study of vaccination effects on CD4 cells after COVID-19. Looking at the study overall: Each participant received a vaccine that was either BNT162b2 or mRNA-1273, given as two doses.

Study-wide results and caveats: Clones induced by infection and by vaccine showed marked clonal contraction late after vaccination.

The sequencing used CD4+ T cells from PBMCs cultured with SARS-CoV-2 spike peptides, collected before COVID-19 vaccination. The source is a human donor who received a COVID-19 vaccine. This rearrangement joins TRBV18 to TRBJ2-3, with TRBD2 as a possible D gene (5 bases). CDR3 protein: CASSGLVRDTQYF. CDR3 nucleotides: TGTGCCAGCTCAGGACTCGTTCGGGATACGCAGTATTTT.